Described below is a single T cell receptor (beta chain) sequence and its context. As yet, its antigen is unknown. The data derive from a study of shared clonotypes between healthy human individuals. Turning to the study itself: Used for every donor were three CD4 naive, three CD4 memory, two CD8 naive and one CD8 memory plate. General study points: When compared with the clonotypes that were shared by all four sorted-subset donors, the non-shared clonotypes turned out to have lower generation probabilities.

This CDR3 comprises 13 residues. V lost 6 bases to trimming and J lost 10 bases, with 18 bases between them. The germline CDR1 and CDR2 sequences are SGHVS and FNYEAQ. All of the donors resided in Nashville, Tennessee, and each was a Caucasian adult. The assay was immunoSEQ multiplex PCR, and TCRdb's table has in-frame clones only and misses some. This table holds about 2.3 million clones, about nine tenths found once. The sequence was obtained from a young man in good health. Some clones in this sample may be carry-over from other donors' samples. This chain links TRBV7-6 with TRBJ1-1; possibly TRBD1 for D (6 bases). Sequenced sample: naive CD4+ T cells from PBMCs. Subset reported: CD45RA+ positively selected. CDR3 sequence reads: CASRSNRVGAAFF. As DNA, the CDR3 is TGTGCCAGCAGGTCAAACAGGGTTGGAGCAGCTTTCTTT.